This TCR beta chain was found in a study of shared clonotypes between healthy human individuals. Across the whole study: Three CD4 naive, three CD4 memory, two CD8 naive and one CD8 memory plate were used per donor.

Study-level results: Naive subsets usually exceeded memory subsets in estimated richness. The study found lower generation probabilities in non-shared clonotypes than in those shared by all four donors.

CD4+ cells yielded CD45RA+ naive and CD45RA-negative memory subsets. As to this clone: No antigen is known for it.

Measured with immunoSEQ multiplex PCR; TCRdb has only the in-frame clones, and not every one. Altogether roughly 2.4 million clones are present, approximately 94% being singletons, with the ten largest covering roughly 0.13%. The sequence came from a man in his late teens or twenties in good health. Sequenced material: naive CD4+ T cells sorted from blood. The sample's subset: CD45RA+ positively selected.

CDR3 loop: CASSEVQHYGYTF. In nucleotides, the CDR3 is TGTGCCAGCAGTGAAGTACAGCACTATGGCTACACCTTC. V and J are TRBV2 and TRBJ1-2; D is unclear. This CDR3 spans 13 amino acids. Germline V gene data show CDR1 as SNHLY and CDR2 as FYNNEI. The V gene lost 1 base and the J gene lost 3 bases, with 6 bases spanning the gap.